A single sample is the source of the 26 T cell receptor beta chains below, sequenced in a study of blood T cell repertoires in COVID-19. The method was immunoSEQ multiplex PCR; TCRdb's version includes in-frame clones alone and lacks a portion of them. Of roughly 83,000 clones listed, 86% are singletons. The sequencing input was peripheral blood. Receptors were obtained from a man aged 50-60 years with active COVID-19.

V is TRBV6-2 or TRBV6-3 and J is TRBJ2-7; TRBD1 matches at 10 bases. The CDR3 is 13 residues long. V gave up 4 bases and J gave up 5 bases; unmatched junction bases: 2. The germline CDR1 and CDR2 sequences are MNHEY and SVGEGT. For the CDR3, the DNA is TGTGCCAGCAGTTGGGACAGGGGTGACGAGCAGTACTTC. It yields the protein CASSWDRGDEQYF.

The CDR3 DNA follows: TGTGCCAGCAGTTATGGGCTAGCGGGAGAAGGTGAGCAGTTCTTC. This sequence encodes CASSYGLAGEGEQFF. The chain joins TRBV6-2 or TRBV6-3 to TRBJ2-1, with 10 bases that match TRBD2. The ends lost 3 bases at V and 9 bases at J; junction bases unmatched: 8. The CDR3 loop spans 15 amino acids. Per the germline V gene, CDR1 is MNHEY and CDR2 is SVGEGT.

The gene calls are TRBV2 and TRBJ1-2, with unresolved D. Trimming took off 3 bases at V and 2 bases at J, with 4 bases between the two ends. Per germline, CDR1 SNHLY and CDR2 FYNNEI. CDR3 length: 12 amino acids. The CDR3 DNA follows: TGTGCCAGCAGTGACAGGAACTATGGCTACACCTTC. Its protein product is CASSDRNYGYTF.

The chain is built from TRBV6-2 or TRBV6-3 and TRBJ2-7; D ambiguous. Trimming took 3 bases from V and 0 from J, leaving 12 bases between them. The CDR3 is made up of 15 amino acids. Germline CDR1 MNHEY, CDR2 SVGEGT. CDR3 nucleotides: TGTGCCAGCAGTTATGGTCAGGCGACCTCCTACGAGCAGTACTTC. Translation: CASSYGQATSYEQYF.

The chain joins TRBV28 to TRBJ2-2; 9 bases are shared with TRBD2. CDR1 is MDHEN and CDR2 is SYDVKM in the germline V gene. The CDR3 is 14 residues long. V was pared by 6 bases and J by 8 bases, with 7 bases of the junction left unmatched. CDR3 region: CASRNSGGSGELFF. DNA for the CDR3: TGTGCCAGCAGAAATAGCGGGGGAAGTGGGGAGCTGTTTTTT.

CDR3 amino acids: CAGRDSSMNTEAFF. The DNA of the CDR3 is TGTGCCGGCCGGGACAGCTCTATGAACACTGAAGCTTTCTTT. The chain couples TRBV2 to TRBJ1-1, with TRBD1 matching over 7 bases. Trimming at V came to 11 bases and at J to 0 bases, leaving 9 bases not matched to a gene. Germline V gene lookup returns CDR1 SNHLY and CDR2 FYNNEI. This CDR3 has 14 residues.

The chain uses TRBV3-1 (or the pseudogene TRBV3-2) and TRBJ2-1; 7 bases match TRBD2. The CDR3 loop spans 14 amino acids. From germline, CDR1 is LGHDT and CDR2 YNNKEL (reference sequence). V gave up 4 bases and J gave up 0 bases; unmatched junction bases: 0. The CDR3, as DNA: TGTGCCAGCAGCCGGACTAGCTCCTACAATGAGCAGTTCTTC. Translation: CASSRTSSYNEQFF.

V is TRBV5-6 and J is TRBJ2-7, with D unresolved. The ends were cut back, 0 bases at V and 0 bases at J, with 7 bases in the middle. The CDR3 has 14 residues. Germline V CDR1 and CDR2: SGHDT, YYEEEE. The CDR3 coding sequence is TGTGCCAGCAGCTTGGTTCACAGCTCCTACGAGCAGTACTTC. Its protein is CASSLVHSSYEQYF.

The chain employs TRBV7-2 and TRBJ2-1; D is perhaps TRBD2 (5 bases). The germline gives CDR1 SGHTA, CDR2 FQGNSA. This CDR3 contains 16 residues. V lost 4 bases, J lost 0 bases, and 13 bases lay in between. The CDR3 here is CASSSGLGTSYNEQFF. In nucleotides, the CDR3 is TGTGCCAGCAGCTCGGGGTTAGGCACCTCCTACAATGAGCAGTTCTTC.

V is TRBV28 and J is TRBJ1-1, with 9 bases aligning to TRBD1. The CDR3 has 15 residues. The germline V gene has CDR1 MDHEN and CDR2 SYDVKM. The V and J ends lost 6 bases and 1 base, in that order; junction bases with no gene match: 6. The CDR3 bases are TGTGCCAGCAGCGAGGACAGGGGAGCGAACACTGAAGCTTTCTTT. Its translation is CASSEDRGANTEAFF.

This rearrangement joins TRBV4-3 to TRBJ2-7, with 9 bases lining up with TRBD1. The CDR3 runs to 15 residues. The V gene end was trimmed by 4 bases and the J gene end by 4 bases; junction bases not matched to a gene: 8. The germline V gene encodes CDR1 LGHNA and CDR2 YSLEER. Here the CDR3 DNA reads TGCGCCAGCAGCCCCGTAAACAGGGGGCAATACGAGCAGTACTTC. Translated, it gives CASSPVNRGQYEQYF.

CDR3 bases: TGTGCCAGCAGACGACAGCCACTCTCGGAAGATACGCAGTATTTT. Translation gives CASRRQPLSEDTQYF. The J gene is TRBJ2-3, the V gene TRBV27; perhaps TRBD1 as D (5 bases). This CDR3 contains 15 residues. CDR1 and CDR2 from the germline V gene are MNHEY and SMNVEV (reference sequence). With 6 bases removed from V and 5 bases from J, the gap between germline ends came to 18 bases.

This clone was observed a handful of times. This sequence joins TRBV2 and TRBJ1-2, with 7 positions matching TRBD1. V was clipped by 4 bases and J by 8 bases; unmatched bases: 10. CDR1 and CDR2 (germline): SNHLY, FYNNEI. CDR3 length: 14 amino acids. The CDR3 is CASSGDDREQGYTF. CDR3 sequence (DNA): TGTGCCAGCAGTGGAGACGACAGGGAACAGGGCTACACCTTC.

The V call is TRBV4-3, the J call TRBJ2-1; 12 positions agree with TRBD2. Losses at the gene ends were 4 bases for V and 3 bases for J; bases not matched to a gene: 13. The CDR3 is 19 residues long. Germline V gene lookup returns CDR1 LGHNA and CDR2 YSLEER. The DNA for the CDR3 is TGCGCCAGCAGCCGTCTAGCGGGAGGGCCCGGCCTTAGCTACAATGAGCAGTTCTTC. As protein: CASSRLAGGPGLSYNEQFF.

This sequence joins TRBV28 and TRBJ1-1; no reliable D call. Germline values: CDR1 MDHEN, CDR2 SYDVKM. The CDR3 has 14 residues. V was shortened by 7 bases and J by 9 bases, with 21 bases between the two germline ends. This CDR3 reads CASIDSRETLQAFF. In nucleotides, the CDR3 is TGTGCCAGCATTGATTCCCGGGAGACCCTACAAGCTTTCTTT.

This chain links TRBV18 with TRBJ1-1; a weak D match, TRBD1 (5 bases). Germline-derived CDR1 and CDR2 are KGHSH and LQKENI. This CDR3 region has 16 residues. Trimming shortened V by 6 bases and J by 3 bases, and 20 bases separated the two germline ends. The CDR3, as DNA: TGTGCCAGCTCTCCCCAACAGTTGGGGCCTGACACTGAAGCTTTCTTT. Translation: CASSPQQLGPDTEAFF. Supplemented by reference TRBV18 and TRBJ1-1, the full variable domain reads NAGVMQNPRHLVRRRGQEARLRCSPMKGHSHVYWYRQLPEEGLKFMVYLQKENIIDESGMPKERFSAEFPKEGPSILRIQQVVRGDSAAYFCASSPQQLGPDTEAFFGQGTRLTVV.

This clone has at least ten counts. The J gene is TRBJ2-7, the V gene TRBV28, with 10 positions matching TRBD1. V lost 4 bases to trimming and J lost 7 bases; unmatched junction nucleotides: 10. The CDR3 contains 15 residues. The germline gives CDR1 MDHEN, CDR2 SYDVKM. CDR3 coding DNA: TGTGCCAGCAGTTCCGTCGGACAGGGGGAAGGTGAGCAGTACTTC. It codes for CASSSVGQGEGEQYF. Looking up the rest from reference TRBV28 and TRBJ2-7 gives the full variable domain: DVKVTQSSRYLVKRTGEKVFLECVQDMDHENMFWYRQDPGLGLRLIYFSYDVKMKEKGDIPEGYSVSREKKERFSLILESASTNQTSMYLCASSSVGQGEGEQYFGPGTRLTVT.

The chain links TRBV19 to TRBJ2-3; 12 nucleotides match TRBD2. Germline V CDR1 and CDR2: LNHDA, SQIVND (reference sequence). Trimming took 6 bases from V and 3 from J; bases not matched to a gene: 4. This CDR3 contains 15 residues. The CDR3, as DNA: TGTGCCAGTAGGCAGACTAGCGGGAGTACAGATACGCAGTATTTT. Its protein product is CASRQTSGSTDTQYF.

This clone was detected only once. The V gene is TRBV10-2, the J gene TRBJ2-1; D is undetermined. Germline values: CDR1 WSHSY, CDR2 SAAADI. CDR3 length equals 12 residues. Trimming removed 4 bases at V and 9 bases at J, with 10 bases between. The CDR3 nucleotides are TGCGCCAGCAGTGGGGCTCCGCGTGAGCAGTTCTTC. It is translated as CASSGAPREQFF.

The J gene is TRBJ1-2, the V gene TRBV14, with D uncertain. Germline V gives CDR1 SGHDN, CDR2 FVKESK. The V gene lost 2 bases and the J gene lost 4 bases, with 14 bases spanning the gap. There are 15 residues in the CDR3. The CDR3 spells CASSQSGYWAYGYTF. DNA of the CDR3: TGTGCCAGCAGCCAATCGGGGTATTGGGCCTATGGCTACACCTTC. The full variable domain, rest sourced from reference TRBV14 and TRBJ1-2, is EAGVTQFPSHSVIEKGQTVTLRCDPISGHDNLYWYRRVMGKEIKFLLHFVKESKQDESGMPNNRFLAERTGGTYSTLKVQPAELEDSGVYFCASSQSGYWAYGYTFGSGTRLTVV.

The chain uses TRBV7-2 and TRBJ2-5; 9 bases agree with TRBD2. The CDR3 loop spans 16 amino acids. The germline V gene encodes CDR1 SGHTA and CDR2 FQGNSA. The V and J ends lost 3 bases and 0 bases, in that order; junction bases with no gene match: 5. The CDR3 loop is CASSFGRGGYQETQYF. The CDR3 DNA follows: TGTGCCAGCAGCTTCGGGCGGGGGGGGTACCAAGAGACCCAGTACTTC. The full variable domain, with the rest looked up from reference TRBV7-2 and TRBJ2-5, is GAGVSQSPSNKVTEKGKDVELRCDPISGHTALYWYRQSLGQGLEFLIYFQGNSAPDKSGLPSDRFSAERTGGSVSTLTIQRTQQEDSAVYLCASSFGRGGYQETQYFGPGTRLLVL.

This chain's CDR3 is CASTRTRDSSYNEQFF. CDR3 coding DNA: TGTGCCAGCACTCGAACCCGGGACAGCTCCTACAATGAGCAGTTCTTC. The J gene is TRBJ2-1, the V gene TRBV28, with 7 bases lining up with TRBD1. The germline CDR1 and CDR2 sequences are MDHEN and SYDVKM. The CDR3 totals 16 residues. The trim removed 7 bases at V and 0 bases at J, leaving 9 bases unmatched.

V gene TRBV3-1 (or the pseudogene TRBV3-2) combines with J gene TRBJ2-5; 8 bases align to TRBD2. The germline CDR1 and CDR2 sequences are LGHDT and YNNKEL (reference sequence). The trim removed 0 bases at V and 1 base at J, leaving 7 bases unmatched. The CDR3 totals 17 residues. The CDR3 is CASSQDYRGRSQETQYF. The CDR3 DNA reads TGTGCCAGCAGCCAAGATTATCGCGGGAGGAGCCAAGAGACCCAGTACTTC.

This chain links TRBV9 with TRBJ1-3; 9 nucleotides agree with TRBD1. This CDR3 contains 20 residues. Losses at the gene ends were 4 bases for V and 1 base for J; bases not matched to a gene: 18. CDR1 SGDLS and CDR2 YYNGEE come from the germline V gene. In DNA form, the CDR3 reads TGTGCCAGCAGCCCAGGGACAGGGTCTAGGTATAGACGGTCTGGAAACACCATATATTTT. Its protein is CASSPGTGSRYRRSGNTIYF.

This clone was observed a single time. The chain is built from TRBV18 and TRBJ2-3; possible D gene TRBD2, 5 bases. V dropped 3 bases and J dropped 1 base, with 14 bases sitting between them. The germline CDR1 and CDR2 sequences are KGHSH and LQKENI. CDR3 length: 16 amino acids. CDR3 sequence reads: CASSPLSSSGTDTQYF. As DNA, the CDR3 is TGTGCCAGCTCACCCTTATCCAGTAGCGGCACAGATACGCAGTATTTT.

V usage is TRBV9 and J usage is TRBJ2-3, with 13 positions matching TRBD2. The J segment lost 2 bases and the V segment lost 4 bases, leaving 7 bases of the junction unmatched. CDR1 is SGDLS and CDR2 is YYNGEE in the germline V gene. There are 17 residues in the CDR3. The CDR3 DNA reads as TGTGCCAGCAGCACCGGGACTAGCGGGGCCTACACAGATACGCAGTATTTT. It specifies CASSTGTSGAYTDTQYF.